The clone carrying this T cell receptor beta chain was picked up a small number of times. Its cognate antigen is unknown. There are 14 residues in the CDR3. The V gene's germline CDR1 is SQVTM and CDR2 ANQGSEA. The J segment lost 4 bases and the V segment lost 4 bases, leaving 6 bases of the junction unmatched. PCR employed 60 Vbeta and 13 Jbeta primers. Some clones are missing from TCRdb's copy, which holds only in-frame ones; the method was immunoSEQ multiplex PCR. The sample comprises over 100,000 clones, about a tenth of which are singletons, and over 4.5% rests with the top ten. The entry originates in a study of cytomegalovirus exposure and HLA in healthy donors. Notes on the study in general: For TCR beta chains, V- and J-gene trimming was later linked to a missense DCLRE1C variant.

The sample taken for sequencing was PBMCs. The TCR sequence derives from a man aged 35 to 55 in good health and CMV-seropositive. The chain employs TRBV29-1 and TRBJ2-5, with 10 positions matching TRBD2. Here the CDR3 DNA reads TGCAGCGTTGGAGCTAGCGGGAGTCTAGAGACCCAGTACTTC. Its protein product is CSVGASGSLETQYF.